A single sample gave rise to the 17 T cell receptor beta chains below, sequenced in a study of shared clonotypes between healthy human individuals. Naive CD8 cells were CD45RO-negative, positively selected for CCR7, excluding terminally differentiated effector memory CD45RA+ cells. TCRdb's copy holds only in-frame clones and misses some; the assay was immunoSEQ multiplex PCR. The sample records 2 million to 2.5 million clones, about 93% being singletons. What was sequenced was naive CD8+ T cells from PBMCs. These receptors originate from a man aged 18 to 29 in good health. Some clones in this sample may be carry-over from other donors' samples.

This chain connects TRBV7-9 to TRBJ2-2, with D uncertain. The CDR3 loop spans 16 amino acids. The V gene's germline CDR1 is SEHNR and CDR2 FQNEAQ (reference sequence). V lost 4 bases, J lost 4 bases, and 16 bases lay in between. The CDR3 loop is CASSSLSLSGTGELFF. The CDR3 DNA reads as TGTGCCAGCAGCTCCCTCTCCCTTTCGGGCACCGGGGAGCTGTTTTTT.

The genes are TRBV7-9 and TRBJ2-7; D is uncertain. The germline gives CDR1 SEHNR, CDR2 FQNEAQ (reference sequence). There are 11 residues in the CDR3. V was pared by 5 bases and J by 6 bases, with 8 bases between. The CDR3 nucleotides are TGTGCCAGCAGCGACACTATCGAGCAGTACTTC. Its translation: CASSDTIEQYF.

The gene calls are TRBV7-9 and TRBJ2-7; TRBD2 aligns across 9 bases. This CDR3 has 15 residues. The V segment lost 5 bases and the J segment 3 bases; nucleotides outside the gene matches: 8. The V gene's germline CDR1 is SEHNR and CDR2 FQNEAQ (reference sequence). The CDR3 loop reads CASSPISGGNYEQYF. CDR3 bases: TGTGCCAGCAGCCCAATTAGCGGGGGAAACTACGAGCAGTACTTC.

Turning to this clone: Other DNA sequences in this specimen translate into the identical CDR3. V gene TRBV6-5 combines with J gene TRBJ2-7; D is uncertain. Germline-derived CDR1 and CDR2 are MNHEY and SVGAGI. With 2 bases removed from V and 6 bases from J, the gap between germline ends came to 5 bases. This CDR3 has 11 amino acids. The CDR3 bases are TGTGCCAGCAGTTACGGTAGCGAGCAGTACTTC. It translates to CASSYGSEQYF.

CDR3 coding DNA: TGTGCCAGCAGTTACTCGTCACTCACCGTGCAGTACTTC. Its translation: CASSYSSLTVQYF. The V and J genes are TRBV6-5 and TRBJ2-7; D gene uncertain. The CDR3 has 13 residues. V was shortened by 0 bases and J by 9 bases, with 12 bases between the two germline ends. Germline V gene sequence: CDR1 MNHEY, CDR2 SVGAGI.

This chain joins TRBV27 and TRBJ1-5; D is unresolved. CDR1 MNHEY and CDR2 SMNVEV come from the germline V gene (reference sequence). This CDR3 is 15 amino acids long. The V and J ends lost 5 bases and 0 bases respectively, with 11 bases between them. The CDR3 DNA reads TGTGCCAGCAGTCCGACCATTAATAGCAATCAGCCCCAGCATTTT. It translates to CASSPTINSNQPQHF.

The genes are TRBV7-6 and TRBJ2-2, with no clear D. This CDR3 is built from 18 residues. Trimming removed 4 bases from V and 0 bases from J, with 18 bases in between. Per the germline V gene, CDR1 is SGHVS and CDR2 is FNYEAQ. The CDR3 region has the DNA TGTGCCAGCAGCTCCCGGGTCGCTGTGGAGACGAACACCGGGGAGCTGTTTTTT. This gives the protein CASSSRVAVETNTGELFF.

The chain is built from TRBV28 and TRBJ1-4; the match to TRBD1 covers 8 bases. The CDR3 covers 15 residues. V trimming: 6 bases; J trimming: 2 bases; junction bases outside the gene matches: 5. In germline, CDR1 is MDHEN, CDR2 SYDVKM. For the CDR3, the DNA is TGTGCCAGCAGACCTTGGACAGGGACTAATGAAAAACTGTTTTTT. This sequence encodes CASRPWTGTNEKLFF.

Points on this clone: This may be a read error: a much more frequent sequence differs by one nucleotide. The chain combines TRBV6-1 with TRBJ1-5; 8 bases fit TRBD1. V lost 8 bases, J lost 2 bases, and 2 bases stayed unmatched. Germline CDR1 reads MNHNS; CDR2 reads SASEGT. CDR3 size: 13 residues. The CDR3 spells CASQDRGNQPQHF. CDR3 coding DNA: TGTGCCAGCCAGGACAGGGGCAATCAGCCCCAGCATTTT.

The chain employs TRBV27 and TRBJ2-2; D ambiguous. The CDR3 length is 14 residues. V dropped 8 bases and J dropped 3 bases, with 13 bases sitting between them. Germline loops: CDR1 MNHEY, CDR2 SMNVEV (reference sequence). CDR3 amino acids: CASGDPWDTGELFF. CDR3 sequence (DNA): TGTGCCAGCGGCGACCCCTGGGACACCGGGGAGCTGTTTTTT.

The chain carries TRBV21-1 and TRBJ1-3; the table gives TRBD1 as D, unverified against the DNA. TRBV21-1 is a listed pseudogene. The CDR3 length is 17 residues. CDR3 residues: CASSNLSPRASGNTIYF. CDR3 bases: TGTGCCAGCAGCAATCTATCCCCCAGGGCCTCTGGAAACACCATATATTTT.

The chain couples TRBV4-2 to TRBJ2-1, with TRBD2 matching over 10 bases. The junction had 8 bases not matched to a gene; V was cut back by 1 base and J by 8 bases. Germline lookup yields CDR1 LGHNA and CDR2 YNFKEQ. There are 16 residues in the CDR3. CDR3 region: CASSQAPSGSQDEQFF. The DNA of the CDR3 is TGTGCCAGCAGCCAAGCTCCTAGCGGGAGTCAGGATGAGCAGTTCTTC.

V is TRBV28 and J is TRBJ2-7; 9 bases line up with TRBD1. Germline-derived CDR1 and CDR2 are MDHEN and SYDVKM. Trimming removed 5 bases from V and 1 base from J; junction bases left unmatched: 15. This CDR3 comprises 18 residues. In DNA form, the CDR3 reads TGTGCCAGCAGTCCGATTATCATACGACAGGGGGTATCCTACGAGCAGTACTTC. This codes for CASSPIIIRQGVSYEQYF.

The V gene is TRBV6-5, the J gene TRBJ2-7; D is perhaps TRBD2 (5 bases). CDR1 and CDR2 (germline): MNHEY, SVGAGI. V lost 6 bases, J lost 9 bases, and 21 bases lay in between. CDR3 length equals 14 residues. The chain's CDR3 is CASSFISGFEGQYF. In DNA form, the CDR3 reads TGTGCCAGCAGCTTTATTTCCGGTTTTGAGGGGCAGTACTTC.

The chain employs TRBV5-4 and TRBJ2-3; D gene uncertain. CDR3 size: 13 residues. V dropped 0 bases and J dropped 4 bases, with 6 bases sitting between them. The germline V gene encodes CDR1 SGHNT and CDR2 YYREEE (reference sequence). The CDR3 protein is CASSLGLPDTQYF. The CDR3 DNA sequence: TGTGCCAGCAGCTTGGGACTGCCAGATACGCAGTATTTT.

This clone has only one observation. CDR3 sequence reads: CASSSRRGIAFF. The CDR3 bases are TGTGCCAGCAGCTCCCGGAGGGGGATTGCTTTCTTT. V usage is TRBV5-8 and J usage is TRBJ1-1; weak D call: TRBD1 (6 bases). CDR3 length: 12 residues. The V end lost 3 bases, the J end lost 11 bases, and 14 bases lay between the germline ends. Germline CDR1 SGHTS, CDR2 YDEGEE.

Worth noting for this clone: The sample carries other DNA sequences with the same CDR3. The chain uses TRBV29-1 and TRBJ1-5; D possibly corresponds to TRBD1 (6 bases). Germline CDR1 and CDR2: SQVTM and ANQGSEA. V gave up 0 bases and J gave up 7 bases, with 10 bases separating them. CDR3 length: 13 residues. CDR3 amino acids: CSVEEGAGQPQHF. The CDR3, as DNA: TGCAGCGTTGAAGAGGGGGCGGGACAGCCCCAGCATTTT.